Listed here is a single T cell receptor beta chain. The target antigen is unknown. These data belong to a study of cytomegalovirus exposure and HLA in healthy donors. Germline V gene sequence: CDR1 SGHKS, CDR2 YYEKEE (reference sequence). Unmatched junction bases numbered 3, after V lost 0 bases and J lost 1 base. CDR3 length: 15 residues. Study findings and constraints: Based on reports, TCR beta sequences accurately predicted HLA-A and HLA-B alleles for most subjects. Cytomegalovirus association was listed for roughly 160 TCR beta chains. In a later analysis, TCR beta V- and J-gene trimming showed a link to a missense DCLRE1C variant. The only immune exposure information that was available was CMV serostatus.

The primer mix had 60 Vbeta and 13 Jbeta primers. Data came from immunoSEQ multiplex PCR; TCRdb stores just in-frame clones and leaves some out. The sample includes around 130,000 clones, about 81% seen only once; the top ten take 5.5% to 6%. V usage is TRBV5-5 and J usage is TRBJ2-7; 8 bases are a match to TRBD2. Sequencing was done on a sample of PBMCs. The clonotype originates from a woman aged 40 to 50 in good health and CMV-seropositive. The CDR3 sequence is CASSLGLANSYEQYF. In nucleotides, the CDR3 is TGTGCCAGCAGCTTGGGACTAGCGAATTCCTACGAGCAGTACTTC.